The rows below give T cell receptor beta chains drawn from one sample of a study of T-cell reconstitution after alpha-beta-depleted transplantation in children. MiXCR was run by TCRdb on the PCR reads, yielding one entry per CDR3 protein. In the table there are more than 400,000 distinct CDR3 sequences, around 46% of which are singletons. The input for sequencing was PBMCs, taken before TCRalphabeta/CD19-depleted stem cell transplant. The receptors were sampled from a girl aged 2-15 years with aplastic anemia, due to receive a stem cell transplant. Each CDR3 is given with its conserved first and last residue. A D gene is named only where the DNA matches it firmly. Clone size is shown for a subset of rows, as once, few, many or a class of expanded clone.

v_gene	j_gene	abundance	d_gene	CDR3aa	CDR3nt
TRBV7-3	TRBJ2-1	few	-	CASSLRGDSFSYNEQFF	TGTGCCAGCAGCCTAAGGGGGGACAGTTTCTCCTACAATGAGCAGTTCTTC
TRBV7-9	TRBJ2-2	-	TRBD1	CASSQRQGWTGELFF	TGTGCCAGCAGCCAAAGACAGGGGTGGACCGGGGAGCTGTTTTTT
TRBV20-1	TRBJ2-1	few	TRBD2	CSASGGLAGPDEQFF	TGCAGTGCTAGCGGCGGACTAGCGGGTCCGGATGAGCAGTTCTTC
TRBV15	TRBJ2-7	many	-	CATSSLGSGTSYEQYF	TGTGCCACCAGCAGTCTGGGCAGCGGAACCTCCTACGAGCAGTACTTC
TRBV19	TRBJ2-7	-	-	CASSSGPRHEQSF	TGTGCCAGTAGTAGCGGGCCGCGGCATGAGCAGTCCTTC
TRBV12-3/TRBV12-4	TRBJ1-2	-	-	CASSQRWRGYTF	TGTGCCAGCAGTCAGAGATGGAGGGGCTACACCTTC
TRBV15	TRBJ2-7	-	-	CATSDRQAQVYEQYF	TGTGCCACCAGCGACCGACAGGCCCAGGTCTACGAGCAGTACTTC
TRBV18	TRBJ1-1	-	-	CASSPTAMNTEAFF	TGTGCCAGCTCACCGACAGCGATGAACACTGAAGCTTTCTTT
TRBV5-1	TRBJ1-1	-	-	CASNRQEGRTEAFF	TGCGCCAGCAATCGACAGGAGGGTCGGACTGAAGCTTTCTTT
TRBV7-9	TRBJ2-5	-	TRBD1	CASSTDRGGETQYF	TGTGCCAGCAGCACAGACAGGGGAGGCGAGACCCAGTACTTC
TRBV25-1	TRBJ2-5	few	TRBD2	CASRGLAVQETQYF	TGTGCCAGCAGGGGACTAGCGGTTCAAGAGACCCAGTACTTC
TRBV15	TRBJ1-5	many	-	CATSIESLSQWVNQPQHF	TGTGCCACCAGCATAGAAAGTCTCTCTCAATGGGTCAATCAGCCCCAGCATTTT
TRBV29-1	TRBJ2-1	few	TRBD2	CSVELAVNNEQFF	TGCAGCGTTGAACTAGCGGTGAACAATGAGCAGTTCTTC
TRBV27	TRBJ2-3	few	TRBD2	CASSLSPSGSTDTQYF	TGTGCCAGCAGTTTGTCACCTAGCGGAAGCACAGATACGCAGTATTTT
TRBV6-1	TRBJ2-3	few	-	CASRRDRASTDTQYF	TGTGCCAGCAGACGCGACAGAGCTAGCACAGATACGCAGTATTTT
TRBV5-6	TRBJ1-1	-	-	CASSLGQSRTEAFF	TGTGCCAGCAGCTTGGGACAGTCTAGGACTGAAGCTTTCTTT
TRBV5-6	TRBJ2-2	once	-	CASRFSGGELFF	TGTGCCAGCAGATTTAGCGGCGGGGAGCTGTTTTTT
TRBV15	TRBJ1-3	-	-	CATSRSSSGNTIYF	TGTGCCACCAGCAGAAGTAGCTCTGGAAACACCATATATTTT
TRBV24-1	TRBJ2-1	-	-	CATSDLQGEGQGRNNEQFF	TGTGCCACCAGTGATTTGCAAGGGGAAGGGCAGGGGCGCAACAATGAGCAGTTCTTC
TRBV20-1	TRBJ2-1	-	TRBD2	CSAGGAYNEQFF	TGCAGTGCCGGGGGGGCCTACAATGAGCAGTTCTTC
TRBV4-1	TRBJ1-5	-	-	CASGSIIGESRPQHF	TGCGCCAGCGGGAGCATTATCGGGGAGAGTCGGCCCCAGCATTTT
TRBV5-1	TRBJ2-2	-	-	CASSPLGSGELFF	TGCGCCAGCAGCCCGCTTGGTTCCGGGGAGCTGTTTTTT
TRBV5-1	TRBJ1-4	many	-	CASSLAARGGEKLFF	TGCGCCAGCAGCTTGGCCGCCAGGGGCGGTGAAAAACTGTTTTTT
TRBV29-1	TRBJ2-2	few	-	CSVAYTGTLATGELFF	TGCAGCGTAGCTTATACCGGGACCCTTGCGACCGGGGAGCTGTTTTTT
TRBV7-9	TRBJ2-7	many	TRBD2	CASSPGLAGRHEQYF	TGTGCCAGCAGCCCCGGACTAGCGGGAAGACACGAGCAGTACTTC
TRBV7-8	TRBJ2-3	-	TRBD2	CASIPLAGTQYF	TGTGCCAGCATCCCTCTAGCGGGAACGCAGTATTTT
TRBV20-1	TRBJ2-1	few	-	CSARDGNEQFF	TGCAGTGCTAGAGATGGAAATGAGCAGTTCTTC
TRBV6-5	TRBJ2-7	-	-	CASSYSYRGSTYEQYF	TGTGCCAGCAGTTACTCTTATCGGGGGTCGACCTACGAGCAGTACTTC